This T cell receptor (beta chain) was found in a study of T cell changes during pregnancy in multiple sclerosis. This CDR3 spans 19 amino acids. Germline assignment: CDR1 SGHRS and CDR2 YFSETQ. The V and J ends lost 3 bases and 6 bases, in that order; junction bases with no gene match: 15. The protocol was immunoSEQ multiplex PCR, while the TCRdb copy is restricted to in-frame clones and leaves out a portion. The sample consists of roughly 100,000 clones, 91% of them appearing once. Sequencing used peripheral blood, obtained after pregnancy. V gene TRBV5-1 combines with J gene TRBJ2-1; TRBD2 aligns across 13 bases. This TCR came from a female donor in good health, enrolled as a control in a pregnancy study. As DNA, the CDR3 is TGCGCCAGCAGCTCTGGACGGACTAGCGGGGGCCTCTGGGGCAATGAGCAGTTCTTC. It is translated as CASSSGRTSGGLWGNEQFF.